This T cell receptor beta chain was captured by sequencing in a study of blood T cell repertoires in COVID-19. Looking at the study overall: From the United States, Italy and Spain came samples of acute and convalescent COVID-19. T cells, B-cell-depleted T cells, or PBMCs provided the cDNA or gDNA that served as material.

In the authors' methods: Scientists estimated how many nucleated cells there were by amplifying reference gene primers. This table comes from immunoSEQ multiplex PCR, and its TCRdb copy is limited to in-frame clones, with some not included. V and J calls and clone size come straight from that table; D and trimming were deduced from the DNA. The sample contains roughly 100,000 clones, roughly 86% of which appear only once. This clone was observed a single time. The CDR3 extends over 15 amino acids. From germline, CDR1 is ENHRY and CDR2 SYGVKD. V shed 4 bases and J shed 5 bases, with 15 bases lying between them.

The sample taken for sequencing was peripheral blood. V gene TRBV10-3 combines with J gene TRBJ2-1, with a weak D call TRBD2 (6 bases). The origin of this receptor is a human donor in a cohort sampled during active COVID-19. For the CDR3, the DNA is TGTGCCATCAGTGGTTCGGGGCGGGGCGACAATGAGCAGTTCTTC. Its translation is CAISGSGRGDNEQFF.